These 31 T cell receptor beta chains were sequenced from one sample in a study of blood T cells in healthy people across ages. With a J-beta primer mix and a sample-barcoded 5' primer, a second PCR ran about 6 to 11 cycles. From the 5' RACE reads, TCRdb called clonotypes with MiXCR, one entry per CDR3 protein. This sample has 1.5 million to 2 million distinct CDR3 sequences, with about 50% found just once. The sample consisted of blood. Receptors were obtained from a woman aged 40 to 50 in good health.

In its sample, this clonotype was seen a few times. J is TRBJ1-2 and V is TRBV6-6; D not resolved. Trimming left V 0 bases short and J 6 bases short, with 5 bases between. Germline V lookup: CDR1 MNHNY, CDR2 SVGAGI (reference sequence). The CDR3 totals 12 residues. CDR3 sequence reads: CASSYSDNGYTF. CDR3 coding DNA: TGTGCCAGCAGTTACTCGGATAATGGCTACACCTTC.

The CDR3 spells CASSPGLAGMTETQYF. The DNA for the CDR3 is TGCGCCAGCAGCCCCGGACTAGCGGGGATGACAGAGACCCAGTACTTC. The rearrangement uses TRBV5-1 and TRBJ2-5, with TRBD2 matching 12 bases. The V gene end was trimmed by 4 bases and the J gene end by 4 bases; junction bases not matched to a gene: 8. There are 16 residues in the CDR3. Germline V gene data show CDR1 as SGHRS and CDR2 as YFSETQ.

The gene calls are TRBV11-2 and TRBJ2-4; unclear D gene. The V end lost 5 bases, the J end lost 13 bases, and 21 bases lay between the germline ends. The CDR3 contains 14 residues. Germline CDR1 is SGHAT and CDR2 is FQNNGV. The CDR3 DNA sequence: TGTGCCAGCAGCCTCCTGGGCGACCAGGCAGAGCAGTACTTC. Translated: CASSLLGDQAEQYF.

The genes are TRBV2 and TRBJ2-7, with 9 nucleotides matching TRBD2. Germline V gene lookup returns CDR1 SNHLY and CDR2 FYNNEI. This CDR3 is built from 15 residues. With 6 bases clipped from V and 11 bases from J, the junction kept 17 bases outside the gene matches. The CDR3 spells CASRLSLTGTSREYF. The DNA of the CDR3 is TGTGCCAGCAGGCTAAGCCTTACCGGGACTAGCAGGGAGTACTTC.

The chain carries TRBV9 and TRBJ2-7, with unresolved D. Trimming removed 4 bases from V and 6 bases from J, with 14 bases in between. CDR1 and CDR2 (germline): SGDLS, YYNGEE. The CDR3 runs to 13 residues. The CDR3 DNA follows: TGTGCCAGCAGCACCCCGCCTATGTTCGAGCAGTACTTC. Residues: CASSTPPMFEQYF. The complete variable domain, with remaining parts taken from reference TRBV9 and TRBJ2-7, reads DSGVTQTPKHLITATGQRVTLRCSPRSGDLSVYWYQQSLDQGLQFLIQYYNGEERAKGNILERFSAQQFPDLHSELNLSSLELGDSALYFCASSTPPMFEQYFGPGTRLTVT.

This clonotype has only a few counts. V usage is TRBV7-8 and J usage is TRBJ2-4; D might be TRBD2 (5 bases). V lost 4 bases, J lost 7 bases, and 17 bases lay in between. Germline V lookup: CDR1 SGHVS, CDR2 FQNEAQ. This CDR3 comprises 15 residues. Here the CDR3 DNA reads TGTGCCAGCAGCTCCCCGGAGGACGATTGGAACATTCAGTACTTC. This sequence encodes CASSSPEDDWNIQYF.

DNA for the CDR3: TGCAGTGCTAGAGATCAAGCTAGCGGGGGCACCCAGTACTTC. It is translated as CSARDQASGGTQYF. The gene calls are TRBV20-1 and TRBJ2-7, with 10 positions matching TRBD2. Germline values: CDR1 DFQATT, CDR2 SNEGSKA (reference sequence). The CDR3 length is 14 residues. Unmatched junction bases numbered 9, after V lost 0 bases and J lost 10 bases.

This clonotype showed up just a few times. The chain is built from TRBV4-1 and TRBJ2-1, with D tentatively TRBD2 (6 bases). The germline gives CDR1 MGHRA, CDR2 YSYEKL. The V end was cut by 7 bases, the J end by 6 bases, with 19 bases between. CDR3 length: 15 amino acids. CDR3 loop: CASKVSDGTPNEQFF. CDR3 sequence (DNA): TGCGCCAGCAAAGTATCGGACGGGACTCCCAATGAGCAGTTCTTC.

The CDR3 loop is CASSIRGEDTQYF. In DNA form, the CDR3 reads TGTGCCAGCAGTATACGAGGGGAAGATACGCAGTATTTT. The genes are TRBV12-3 or TRBV12-4 and TRBJ2-3; the D gene could be TRBD1 or TRBD2 (5 bases each). The CDR3 is 13 residues long. Trimming removed 5 bases at V and 5 bases at J, with 11 bases between.

This rearrangement joins TRBV20-1 to TRBJ2-4; either TRBD1 or TRBD2 may fit D (5 bases each). CDR3 length: 17 amino acids. The ends were cut back, 1 base at V and 0 bases at J, with 16 bases in the middle. Germline assignment: CDR1 DFQATT and CDR2 SNEGSKA (reference sequence). DNA for the CDR3: TGCAGTGCTAGAGGGTGGGACGGAACCTTAGCCAAAAACATTCAGTACTTC. Its protein product is CSARGWDGTLAKNIQYF.

This clonotype was seen a handful of times. This CDR3 reads CSVPDRENTEAFF. CDR3 nucleotides: TGCAGCGTCCCTGACAGAGAGAACACTGAAGCTTTCTTT. The gene calls are TRBV29-1 and TRBJ1-1; TRBD1 is a possible D gene (5 bases). This CDR3 contains 13 residues. Germline CDR1 is SQVTM and CDR2 is ANQGSEA. Deletions cut 6 bases from V and 1 base from J, with 12 bases between.

Here the CDR3 reads CASRAHAGGTGELFF. The CDR3 DNA reads as TGTGCCAGCAGGGCTCATGCGGGGGGTACCGGGGAGCTGTTTTTT. V gene TRBV28 combines with J gene TRBJ2-2; 8 nucleotides align to TRBD2. With 6 bases clipped from V and 5 bases from J, the junction kept 8 bases outside the gene matches. CDR3 length: 15 residues. Germline V gives CDR1 MDHEN, CDR2 SYDVKM.

This clonotype was seen more than once but under ten times. The chain has TRBV28 and TRBJ1-1; 8 bases map to TRBD1. The CDR3 extends over 15 amino acids. The V and J ends lost 4 bases and 3 bases, in that order; junction bases with no gene match: 7. Germline V gives CDR1 MDHEN, CDR2 SYDVKM. The CDR3 bases are TGTGCCAGCAGTTCACCGCAGGGGGCTTACACTGAAGCTTTCTTT. Its protein product is CASSSPQGAYTEAFF.

This chain links TRBV29-1 with TRBJ2-7; D call uncertain. Germline assignment: CDR1 SQVTM and CDR2 ANQGSEA. CDR3 size: 12 residues. V lost 7 bases and J 0 bases, leaving 10 bases between the germline ends. The CDR3 DNA reads TGCAGCGGACTGACGGGCTCCTACGAGCAGTACTTC. Amino acid sequence: CSGLTGSYEQYF.

The chain recombines TRBV6-5 with TRBJ2-1; 8 nucleotides line up with TRBD2. The CDR3 consists of 14 residues. From germline, CDR1 is MNHEY and CDR2 SVGAGI. The ends lost 8 bases at V and 0 bases at J; junction bases unmatched: 3. The chain's CDR3 is CASGAGGSYNEQFF. In DNA form, the CDR3 reads TGTGCCAGCGGGGCGGGGGGCTCCTACAATGAGCAGTTCTTC.

J is TRBJ2-5 and V is TRBV7-9, with D possibly called TRBD1 or TRBD2 (6 bases each). The DNA end is more similar to TRBJ2-7, so the J call may be wrong. This CDR3 region has 14 residues. CDR1 is SEHNR, CDR2 FQNEAQ, per germline (reference sequence). As DNA, the CDR3 is TGTGCCAGCACCAAGACCGGGGGCGAGGGCGAGCAGTACTTC. This encodes CASTKTGGEGEQYF.

This clonotype appeared a few times. CDR3 DNA: TGTGCCAGCAACCGGGAGGGATACTACAATGAGCAGTTCTTC. Translated: CASNREGYYNEQFF. The rearrangement joins TRBV5-6 to TRBJ2-1, with 8 bases that match TRBD2. The CDR3 is 14 amino acids. Per the germline V gene, CDR1 is SGHDT and CDR2 is YYEEEE. J gave up 3 bases and V 6 bases, and 5 bases lay outside the gene matches.

There are a few counts of this clonotype. This chain connects TRBV20-1 to TRBJ2-1; the match to TRBD1 covers 9 bases. V gave up 6 bases and J gave up 6 bases; unmatched junction bases: 9. The CDR3 sequence is 14 residues long. Germline CDR1 is DFQATT and CDR2 is SNEGSKA (reference sequence). The CDR3 is CSAGDRAFSNEQFF. CDR3 nucleotide sequence: TGCAGTGCGGGGGACAGGGCCTTTTCCAATGAGCAGTTCTTC.

The chain couples TRBV2 to TRBJ2-3; D is undetermined. The CDR3 length is 13 residues. Looked up from germline, CDR1 is SNHLY and CDR2 is FYNNEI. V lost 6 bases and J lost 4, with 11 bases in between. The CDR3 spells CASRLFAADTQYF. For the CDR3, the DNA is TGTGCCAGCAGGCTTTTCGCGGCAGATACGCAGTATTTT.

The gene calls are TRBV27 and TRBJ2-4; a possible D gene is TRBD2 (6 bases). The CDR3 runs to 14 residues. V lost 6 bases to trimming and J lost 6 bases, with 15 bases between them. The germline gives CDR1 MNHEY, CDR2 SMNVEV (reference sequence). The CDR3 nucleotides are TGTGCCAGCAGCCAAGGAGGGATCGTAAACATTCAGTACTTC. Its translation: CASSQGGIVNIQYF.

The V call is TRBV7-2, the J call TRBJ2-5; D is perhaps TRBD2 (7 bases). The CDR3 has 15 amino acids. The V gene lost 3 bases and the J gene lost 5 bases, with 16 bases spanning the gap. Germline assignment: CDR1 SGHTA and CDR2 FQGNSA. CDR3 bases: TGTGCCAGCAGCTTTGGCGACGGGGGGCGCGAGACCCAGTACTTC. Amino acids: CASSFGDGGRETQYF. The whole variable domain, remainder taken from reference TRBV7-2 and TRBJ2-5, is GAGVSQSPSNKVTEKGKDVELRCDPISGHTALYWYRQSLGQGLEFLIYFQGNSAPDKSGLPSDRFSAERTGGSVSTLTIQRTQQEDSAVYLCASSFGDGGRETQYFGPGTRLLVL.

The V call is TRBV6-5, the J call TRBJ1-2; weak D call: TRBD1 (5 bases). Trimming shortened V by 2 bases and J by 8 bases, and 18 bases separated the two germline ends. From germline, CDR1 is MNHEY and CDR2 SVGAGI. The length of the CDR3 is 15 residues. This chain's CDR3 is CASSYGTPIRRGYTF. CDR3 coding DNA: TGTGCCAGCAGTTACGGGACCCCAATTAGACGGGGCTACACCTTC.

The chain joins TRBV25-1 to TRBJ2-3; TRBD2 matches 14 bases. CDR3 size: 17 residues. Germline trimming cut 2 bases from V and 5 bases from J; bases unmatched to any gene: 6. Germline CDR1 reads MGHDK; CDR2 reads SYGVNS. The CDR3 DNA reads TGTGCCAGCAGTGAAAGTGGACTAGCGGGGGGAGGAGATACGCAGTATTTT. Its translation is CASSESGLAGGGDTQYF.

The chain joins TRBV7-2 to TRBJ2-1; 7 positions agree with TRBD1. Germline trimming cut 5 bases from V and 0 bases from J; bases unmatched to any gene: 7. The CDR3 is 16 amino acids. The germline gives CDR1 SGHTA, CDR2 FQGNSA. The CDR3 coding sequence is TGTGCCAGCAGCCTGGGACAGAAGAGCTCCTACAATGAGCAGTTCTTC. It specifies CASSLGQKSSYNEQFF.

This clonotype was found a few times. The J gene is TRBJ2-7, the V gene TRBV7-2, with 9 bases fitting TRBD1. Losses at the gene ends were 5 bases for V and 6 bases for J; bases not matched to a gene: 8. Germline CDR1 is SGHTA and CDR2 is FQGNSA. The CDR3 covers 14 residues. Here the CDR3 reads CASSPSDRGCEQYF. CDR3 coding DNA: TGTGCCAGCAGCCCTTCGGACAGGGGATGCGAGCAGTACTTC.

This chain joins TRBV7-2 and TRBJ2-3; a possible D gene is TRBD2 (6 bases). V lost 7 bases, J lost 5 bases, and 13 bases lay in between. CDR3 length: 13 amino acids. CDR1 is SGHTA and CDR2 is FQGNSA in the germline V gene. This CDR3 is CASMGGVGDTQYF. The CDR3 bases are TGTGCCAGCATGGGAGGCGTGGGAGATACGCAGTATTTT.

This clonotype was seen only a few times. The chain carries TRBV4-3 and TRBJ2-3, with 8 bases matching TRBD2. Germline V lookup: CDR1 LGHNA, CDR2 YSLEER. The trim removed 0 bases at V and 5 bases at J, leaving 10 bases unmatched. This CDR3 is built from 17 residues. CDR3 loop: CASSQDQRVRGGDTQYF. The CDR3 coding sequence is TGCGCCAGCAGCCAAGATCAAAGAGTCCGGGGGGGAGATACGCAGTATTTT.

The chain is built from TRBV5-6 and TRBJ1-2, with D uncertain. CDR3 length equals 15 residues. Per the germline V gene, CDR1 is SGHDT and CDR2 is YYEEEE. V gave up 0 bases and J gave up 1 base, with 10 bases separating them. The CDR3: CASSLEIQFNYGYTF. CDR3 nucleotide sequence: TGTGCCAGCAGCTTGGAAATACAGTTTAACTATGGCTACACCTTC.

This sequence joins TRBV7-3 and TRBJ2-3; a possible D gene is TRBD1 (6 bases). The CDR3 totals 17 residues. Trimming left V 2 bases short and J 1 base short, with 16 bases between. The V gene's germline CDR1 is SGHTA and CDR2 FQGTGA. In DNA form, the CDR3 reads TGTGCCAGCAGCTTAGCCCCGGACAGCCAACGCACAGATACGCAGTATTTT. Protein sequence: CASSLAPDSQRTDTQYF.

This clonotype has a count of ten or more. This sequence joins TRBV27 and TRBJ2-3, with a possible D match to TRBD2 (6 bases). The germline gives CDR1 MNHEY, CDR2 SMNVEV (reference sequence). The CDR3 extends over 14 amino acids. V lost 4 bases and J lost 5, with 13 bases in between. The CDR3 spells CASSSGRGGDTQYF. In nucleotides, the CDR3 is TGTGCCAGCAGTTCAGGGCGGGGTGGAGATACGCAGTATTTT.

V usage is TRBV27 and J usage is TRBJ2-4; 11 positions match TRBD1. The CDR3 extends over 14 amino acids. Germline assignment: CDR1 MNHEY and CDR2 SMNVEV (reference sequence). Trimming at V came to 8 bases and at J to 7 bases, leaving 7 bases not matched to a gene. CDR3 region: CASWTGGERNIQYF. DNA for the CDR3: TGTGCCAGCTGGACAGGGGGCGAGAGGAACATTCAGTACTTC.